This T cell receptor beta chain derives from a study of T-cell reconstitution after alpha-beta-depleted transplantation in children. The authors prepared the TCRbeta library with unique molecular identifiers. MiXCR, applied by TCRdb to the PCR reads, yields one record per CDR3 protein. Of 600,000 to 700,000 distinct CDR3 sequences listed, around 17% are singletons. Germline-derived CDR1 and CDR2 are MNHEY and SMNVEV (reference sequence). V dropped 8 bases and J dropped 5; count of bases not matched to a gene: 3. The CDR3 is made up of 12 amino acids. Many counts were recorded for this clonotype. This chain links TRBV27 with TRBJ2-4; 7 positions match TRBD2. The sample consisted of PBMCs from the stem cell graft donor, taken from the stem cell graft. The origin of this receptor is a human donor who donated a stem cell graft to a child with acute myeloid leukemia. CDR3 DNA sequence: TGTGCCAGCCGAGGGAGGGAAAACATTCAGTACTTC. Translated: CASRGRENIQYF.